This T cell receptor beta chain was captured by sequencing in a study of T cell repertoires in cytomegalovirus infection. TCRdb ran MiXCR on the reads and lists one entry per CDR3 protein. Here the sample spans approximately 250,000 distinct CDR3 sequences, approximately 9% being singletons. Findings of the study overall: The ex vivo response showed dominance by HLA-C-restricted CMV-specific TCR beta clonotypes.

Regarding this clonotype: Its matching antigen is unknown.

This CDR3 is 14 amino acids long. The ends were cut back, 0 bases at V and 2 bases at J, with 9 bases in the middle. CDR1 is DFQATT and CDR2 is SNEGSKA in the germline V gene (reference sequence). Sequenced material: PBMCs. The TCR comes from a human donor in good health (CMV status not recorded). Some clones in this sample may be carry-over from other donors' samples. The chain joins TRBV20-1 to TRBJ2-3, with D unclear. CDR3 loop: CSARDGVATDTQYF. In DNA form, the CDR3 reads TGCAGTGCTAGAGATGGGGTAGCCACAGATACGCAGTATTTT.